This record concerns one T cell receptor (beta chain) sequence. No antigen is known for it. CDR3 size: 16 residues. CDR1 and CDR2 (germline): LNHDA, SQIVND (reference sequence). V was clipped by 3 bases and J by 2 bases, with 16 bases between them. These data come from a study of early stage breast cancer tumors. Study-level points and caveats: Compared with adjacent normal breast tissue, tumors showed 2 to 3-fold greater T cell density and higher clonality.

Profiling relied on immunoSEQ multiplex PCR, and the TCRdb table lists in-frame clones only, not all of them. The sample lists about 53,000 clones, just over 90% seen once, with roughly 5% in the top ten. This clonotype originated in a person in their 70s with breast cancer. The sequenced material came from blood. The chain links TRBV19 to TRBJ1-1; D is undetermined. Here the CDR3 reads CASSMKIVQLNTEAFF. As DNA, the CDR3 is TGTGCCAGTAGTATGAAAATAGTACAGCTCAACACTGAAGCTTTCTTT.